The rows below give T cell receptor beta chains drawn from one sample of a study of cytomegalovirus exposure and HLA in healthy donors. Only in-frame clones appear in the TCRdb table, and some are missing; sequencing was by immunoSEQ multiplex PCR. The profile shows tens of thousands of clones, approximately 78% of them singletons. The sample was PBMCs. These receptors all stem from a woman in her 30s in good health and CMV-seronegative. The CDR3 runs from the conserved cysteine through the conserved F or W. The D gene is left open where the match is weak. The size field is filled for only some rows; it gives once, few, many or a size class.

-	TRBV21-1	TRBJ2-5	-	TGTGCCAGCAGCATCGGACAGGGGGCTGGGAAGACCCAGTACTTC	CASSIGQGAGKTQYF
-	TRBV5-4	TRBJ2-5	TRBD2	TGTGCCAGCAGCTCCGGGACTAGCGGGGGGACACAAGAGACCCAGTACTTC	CASSSGTSGGTQETQYF
-	TRBV19	TRBJ1-4	TRBD1	TGTGCCAGTAGTCCTCGGGACAGGGGCCTTACTAATGAAAAACTGTTTTTT	CASSPRDRGLTNEKLFF
-	TRBV19	TRBJ1-6	-	TGTGCCAGTAGTATCGGGCCAAGCTCAGGGGTCCTGTCACCCCTCCACTTT	CASSIGPSSGVLSPLHF
-	TRBV19	TRBJ2-5	-	TGTGCCAGTAGTATCACTAGAACCCCGAAAGAGACCCAGTACTTC	CASSITRTPKETQYF
-	TRBV7-2	TRBJ1-3	-	TGTGCCAGCAGCTTAGACAATCTCTCTGGAAACACCATATATTTT	CASSLDNLSGNTIYF
-	TRBV12-5	TRBJ2-1	-	TGTGCTAGTGGTTTGGAGCGCCTTCCCTACAATGAGCAGTTCTTC	CASGLERLPYNEQFF
once	TRBV30	TRBJ1-2	-	TGTGCCTGGAGTGTAAGCTCGTATGGCTACACCTTC	CAWSVSSYGYTF
few	TRBV6-5	TRBJ1-2	-	TGTGCCAGCAAGGATAGGGGGGGGCTTGGCTATGGCTACACCTTC	CASKDRGGLGYGYTF
few	TRBV10-1	TRBJ2-3	-	TGCGCCAGCAGTGAGCAGGTGGGGCTAAACACAGATACGCAGTATTTT	CASSEQVGLNTDTQYF
-	TRBV18	TRBJ1-1	TRBD1	TGTGCCAGCTCACCACGGGCGGGACAGGGGATCACTGAAGCTTTCTTT	CASSPRAGQGITEAFF
-	TRBV7-2	TRBJ2-7	TRBD2	TGTGCCAGCAGCTTAGGACTAGCGGGGGGGCCATACGAGCAGTACTTC	CASSLGLAGGPYEQYF
-	TRBV7-8	TRBJ1-1	-	TGTGCCAGCAGCTTAGGGGCCCAGGGTAACACTGAAGCTTTCTTT	CASSLGAQGNTEAFF
-	TRBV19	TRBJ1-5	-	TGTGCCAGTAGTATCGGAGGGGCGCGGGGCAATCAGCCCCAGCATTTT	CASSIGGARGNQPQHF
few	TRBV28	TRBJ2-7	-	TGTGCCAGCAGTTCATTAACTACAGAGCAGTACTTC	CASSSLTTEQYF
-	TRBV6-1	TRBJ2-2	TRBD1	TGTGCCAGCAGTGTTTGGACAGGGTATGACACCGGGGAGCTGTTTTTT	CASSVWTGYDTGELFF
-	TRBV19	TRBJ2-4	-	TGTGCCAGTAGTATCCCAGGAATAGCCAAAAACATTCAGTACTTC	CASSIPGIAKNIQYF
-	TRBV11-3	TRBJ2-7	-	TGTGCCAGCAGCTTAGGGGGGGGCCTTATCTCCTACGAGCAGTACTTC	CASSLGGGLISYEQYF
-	TRBV9	TRBJ2-3	TRBD2	TGTGCCAGCAGCCTACTCCCGGGACTAGGTAGCACAGATACGCAGTATTTT	CASSLLPGLGSTDTQYF
-	TRBV9	TRBJ2-2	TRBD2	TGTGCCAGCAGCGTAGGCGGGGGGGAAACCGGGGAGCTGTTTTTT	CASSVGGGETGELFF
-	TRBV2	TRBJ1-5	-	TGTGCCAGCAGTGAATCGGGGGAAAATCAGCCCCAGCATTTT	CASSESGENQPQHF
few	TRBV6-5	TRBJ2-6	-	TGTGCCAGCACCGTCGACAGATCTGGGGCCAACGTCCTGACTTTC	CASTVDRSGANVLTF
few	TRBV2	TRBJ2-7	-	TGTGCCAGCAGTACGGGGTCGGGCGAGCAGTACTTC	CASSTGSGEQYF
-	TRBV6-7	TRBJ2-7	-	TGTGCCAGCAGTTCCCGGCGGGGATACTACGAGCAGTACTTC	CASSSRRGYYEQYF
-	TRBV29-1	TRBJ2-4	TRBD1	TGCAGCGTTGAAGACCCTCGGGACAGATCCAAAAACATTCAGTACTTC	CSVEDPRDRSKNIQYF
-	TRBV9	TRBJ2-3	TRBD2	TGTGCCAGCAGCGTAGCGGGGGGGTTCACAGATACGCAGTATTTT	CASSVAGGFTDTQYF
-	TRBV5-5	TRBJ2-1	-	TGTGCCAGTCGTGCGAGTTCCTCCTTAAACTACAATGAGCAGTTCTTC	CASRASSSLNYNEQFF
-	TRBV28	TRBJ2-7	TRBD1	TGTGCCGGACCCTCCCGGACAGGGGCCTGCGAGCAGTACTTC	CAGPSRTGACEQYF
-	TRBV7-6	TRBJ2-5	-	TGTGCCAGCAGCGCAGGATCCCATGTAGAGACCCAGTACTTC	CASSAGSHVETQYF
-	TRBV28	TRBJ1-6	-	TGTGCCAGCAGTTCCGCGACTACAGGGCGAGGGCCCTATAATTCACCCCTCCACTTT	CASSSATTGRGPYNSPLHF
-	TRBV15	TRBJ2-4	TRBD1	TGTGCCACCAGCGCAGCTCGGACAGGGTCCAAAAACATTCAGTACTTC	CATSAARTGSKNIQYF
few	TRBV18	TRBJ1-2	-	TGTGCCAGCTCACCGCCCACAGTCAACTATGGCTACACCTTC	CASSPPTVNYGYTF
-	TRBV7-7	TRBJ2-2	-	TGTGCTAGCAGCTTATCGTCCGGGGAGCTGTTTTTT	CASSLSSGELFF